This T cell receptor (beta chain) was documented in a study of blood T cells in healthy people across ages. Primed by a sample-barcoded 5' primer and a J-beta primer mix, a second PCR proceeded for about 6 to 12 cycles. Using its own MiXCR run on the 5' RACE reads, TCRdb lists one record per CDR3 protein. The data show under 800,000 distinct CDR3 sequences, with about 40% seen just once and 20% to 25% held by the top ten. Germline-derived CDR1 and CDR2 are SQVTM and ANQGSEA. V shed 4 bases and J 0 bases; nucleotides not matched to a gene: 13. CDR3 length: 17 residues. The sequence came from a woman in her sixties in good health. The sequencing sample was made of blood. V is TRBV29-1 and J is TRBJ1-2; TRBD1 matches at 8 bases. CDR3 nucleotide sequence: TGCAGCGTTGCAGGTCGCCAGGGGGCGCGGGCTAACTATGGCTACACCTTC. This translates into CSVAGRQGARANYGYTF.